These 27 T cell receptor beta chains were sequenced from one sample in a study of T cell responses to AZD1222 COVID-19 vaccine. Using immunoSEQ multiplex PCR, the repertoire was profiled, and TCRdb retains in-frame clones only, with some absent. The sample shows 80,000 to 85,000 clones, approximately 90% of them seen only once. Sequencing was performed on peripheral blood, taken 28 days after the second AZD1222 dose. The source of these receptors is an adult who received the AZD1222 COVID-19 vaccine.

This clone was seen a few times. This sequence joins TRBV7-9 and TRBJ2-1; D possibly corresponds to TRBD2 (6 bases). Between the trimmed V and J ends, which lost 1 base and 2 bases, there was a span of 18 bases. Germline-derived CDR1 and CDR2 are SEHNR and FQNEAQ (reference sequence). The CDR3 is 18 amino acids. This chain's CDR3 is CASSLGIQRASAYNEQFF. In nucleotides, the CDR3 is TGTGCCAGCAGCTTAGGTATCCAGCGGGCATCCGCCTACAATGAGCAGTTCTTC.

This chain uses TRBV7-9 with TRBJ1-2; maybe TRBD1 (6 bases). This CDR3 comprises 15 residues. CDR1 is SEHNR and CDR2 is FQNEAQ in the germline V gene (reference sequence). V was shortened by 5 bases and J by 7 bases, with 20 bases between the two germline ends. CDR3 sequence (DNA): TGTGCCAGCAGCCCGTTCGGGGGCAGGGGTGGTGGCTACACCTTC. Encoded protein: CASSPFGGRGGGYTF.

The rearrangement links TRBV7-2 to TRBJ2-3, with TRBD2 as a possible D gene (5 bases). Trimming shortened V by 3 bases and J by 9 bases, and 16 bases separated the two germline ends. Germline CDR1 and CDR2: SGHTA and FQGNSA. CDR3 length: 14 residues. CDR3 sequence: CASSFRFTSATQYF. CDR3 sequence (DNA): TGTGCCAGCAGCTTTCGATTCACTAGTGCCACGCAGTATTTT.

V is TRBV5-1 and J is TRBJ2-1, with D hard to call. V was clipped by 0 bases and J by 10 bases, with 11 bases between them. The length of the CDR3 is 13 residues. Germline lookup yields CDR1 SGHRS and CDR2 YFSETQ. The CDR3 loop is CASSLEGSREQFF. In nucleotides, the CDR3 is TGCGCCAGCAGCTTGGAGGGTAGTCGAGAGCAGTTCTTC.

CDR3 sequence: CASSVGRYYEQYF. CDR3 nucleotides: TGTGCCAGCAGCGTAGGGCGGTACTACGAGCAGTACTTC. The rearrangement uses TRBV9 and TRBJ2-7; D is undetermined. V gave up 0 bases and J gave up 3 bases, with 7 bases separating them. Germline V gene sequence: CDR1 SGDLS, CDR2 YYNGEE. The CDR3 consists of 13 residues.

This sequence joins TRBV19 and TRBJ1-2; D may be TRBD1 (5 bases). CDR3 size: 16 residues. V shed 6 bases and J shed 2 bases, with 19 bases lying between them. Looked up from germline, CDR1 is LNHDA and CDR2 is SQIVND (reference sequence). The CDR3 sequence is CASSLAPGRQNYGYTF. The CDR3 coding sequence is TGTGCCAGTAGCCTTGCACCGGGACGGCAAAACTATGGCTACACCTTC.

As DNA, the CDR3 is TGTGCCAGCAGCTTAGGCGGGAGCACAGATACGCAGTATTTT. This gives the protein CASSLGGSTDTQYF. The chain joins TRBV11-2 to TRBJ2-3; TRBD2 might be the D (5 bases). V shed 1 base and J shed 0 bases, with 5 bases lying between them. CDR3 size: 14 residues. CDR1 and CDR2 from the germline V gene are SGHAT and FQNNGV. The entire variable domain, with the rest obtained from reference TRBV11-2 and TRBJ2-3, is as follows: EAGVAQSPRYKIIEKRQSVAFWCNPISGHATLYWYQQILGQGPKLLIQFQNNGVVDDSQLPKDRFSAERLKGVDSTLKIQPAKLEDSAVYLCASSLGGSTDTQYFGPGTRLTVL.

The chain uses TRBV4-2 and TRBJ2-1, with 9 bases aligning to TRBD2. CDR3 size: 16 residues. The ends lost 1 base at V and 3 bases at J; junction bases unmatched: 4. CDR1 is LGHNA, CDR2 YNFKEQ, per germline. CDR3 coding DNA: TGTGCCAGCAGCCAAGTGGCACTAGCGGGCTACAATGAGCAGTTCTTC. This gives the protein CASSQVALAGYNEQFF.

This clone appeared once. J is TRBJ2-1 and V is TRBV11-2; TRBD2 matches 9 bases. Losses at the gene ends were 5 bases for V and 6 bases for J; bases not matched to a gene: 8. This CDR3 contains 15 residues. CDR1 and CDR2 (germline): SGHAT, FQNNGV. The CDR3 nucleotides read TGTGCCAGCAGCCCCGGGACTAGCTATTTCAATGAGCAGTTCTTC. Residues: CASSPGTSYFNEQFF.

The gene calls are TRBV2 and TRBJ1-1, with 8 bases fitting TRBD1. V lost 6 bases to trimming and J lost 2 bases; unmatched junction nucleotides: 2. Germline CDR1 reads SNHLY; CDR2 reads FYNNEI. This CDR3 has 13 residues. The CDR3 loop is CASRGQVNTEAFF. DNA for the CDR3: TGTGCCAGCAGGGGACAGGTAAACACTGAAGCTTTCTTT. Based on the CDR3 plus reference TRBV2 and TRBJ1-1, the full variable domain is EPEVTQTPSHQVTQMGQEVILRCVPISNHLYFYWYRQILGQKVEFLVSFYNNEISEKSEIFDDQFSVERPDGSNFTLKIRSTKLEDSAMYFCASRGQVNTEAFFGQGTRLTVV.

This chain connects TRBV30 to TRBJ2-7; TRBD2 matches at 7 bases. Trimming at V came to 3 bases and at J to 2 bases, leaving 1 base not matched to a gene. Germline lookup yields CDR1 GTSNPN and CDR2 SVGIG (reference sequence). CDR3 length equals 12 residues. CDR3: CAWRGGTYEQYF. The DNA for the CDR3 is TGTGCCTGGAGGGGAGGGACCTACGAGCAGTACTTC.

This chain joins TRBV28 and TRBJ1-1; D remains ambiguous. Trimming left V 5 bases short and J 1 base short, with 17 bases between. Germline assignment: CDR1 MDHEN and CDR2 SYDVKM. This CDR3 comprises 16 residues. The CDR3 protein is CASSQTGGDPNTEAFF. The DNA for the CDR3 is TGTGCCAGCAGTCAGACGGGCGGGGATCCGAACACTGAAGCTTTCTTT. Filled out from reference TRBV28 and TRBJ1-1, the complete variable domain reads DVKVTQSSRYLVKRTGEKVFLECVQDMDHENMFWYRQDPGLGLRLIYFSYDVKMKEKGDIPEGYSVSREKKERFSLILESASTNQTSMYLCASSQTGGDPNTEAFFGQGTRLTVV.

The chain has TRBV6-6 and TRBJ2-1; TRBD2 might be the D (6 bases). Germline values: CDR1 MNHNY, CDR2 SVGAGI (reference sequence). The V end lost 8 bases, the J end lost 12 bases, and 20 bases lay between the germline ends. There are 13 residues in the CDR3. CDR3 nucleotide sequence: TGTGCCAGCGGGGGGACCGAACGGCCATGGCAGTTCTTC. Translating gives CASGGTERPWQFF.

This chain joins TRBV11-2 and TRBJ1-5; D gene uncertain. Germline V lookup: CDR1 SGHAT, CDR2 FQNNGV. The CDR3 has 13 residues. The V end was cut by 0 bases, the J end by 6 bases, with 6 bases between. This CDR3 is CASSLDTVQPQHF. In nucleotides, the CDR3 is TGTGCCAGCAGCTTAGATACAGTTCAGCCCCAGCATTTT.

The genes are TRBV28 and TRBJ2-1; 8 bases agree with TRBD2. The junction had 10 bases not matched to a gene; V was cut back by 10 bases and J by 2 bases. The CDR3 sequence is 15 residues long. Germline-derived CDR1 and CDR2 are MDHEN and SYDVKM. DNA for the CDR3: TGTGCCACCCTAATTGCGGGACTAGCCTACAATGAGCAGTTCTTC. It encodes CATLIAGLAYNEQFF.

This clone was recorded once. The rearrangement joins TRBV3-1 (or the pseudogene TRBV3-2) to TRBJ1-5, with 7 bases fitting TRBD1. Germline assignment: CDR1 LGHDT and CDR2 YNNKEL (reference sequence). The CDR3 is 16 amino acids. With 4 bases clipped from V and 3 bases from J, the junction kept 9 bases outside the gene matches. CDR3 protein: CASSRGQEVYNQPQHF. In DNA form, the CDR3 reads TGTGCCAGCAGCCGAGGACAGGAGGTATACAATCAGCCCCAGCATTTT.

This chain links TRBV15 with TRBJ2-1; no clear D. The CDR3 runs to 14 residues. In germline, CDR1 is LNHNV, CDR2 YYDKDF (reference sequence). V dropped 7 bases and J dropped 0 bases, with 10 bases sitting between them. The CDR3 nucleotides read TGTGCCACCACTGGCGGAAGCTCCTACAATGAGCAGTTCTTC. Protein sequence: CATTGGSSYNEQFF.

The CDR3 DNA sequence: TGTGCCAGCTCCCAACTACCTCGGGACAGCAGAACCCTCCACTTT. This codes for CASSQLPRDSRTLHF. V is TRBV3-1 (or the pseudogene TRBV3-2) and J is TRBJ1-6, with 7 nucleotides matching TRBD1. This CDR3 has 15 residues. The ends lost 8 bases at V and 14 bases at J; junction bases unmatched: 18. In germline, CDR1 is LGHDT, CDR2 YNNKEL (reference sequence).

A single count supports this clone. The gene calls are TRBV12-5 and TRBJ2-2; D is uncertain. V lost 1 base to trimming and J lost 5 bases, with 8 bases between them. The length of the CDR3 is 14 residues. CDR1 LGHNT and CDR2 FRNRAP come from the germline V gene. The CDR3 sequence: CASGLGAMTGELFF. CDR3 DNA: TGTGCTAGTGGTTTGGGTGCCATGACCGGGGAGCTGTTTTTT.

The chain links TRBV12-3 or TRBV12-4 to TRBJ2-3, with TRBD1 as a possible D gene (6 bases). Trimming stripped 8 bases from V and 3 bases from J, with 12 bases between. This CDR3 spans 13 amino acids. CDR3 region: CASEGERTDTQYF. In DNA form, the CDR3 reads TGTGCCAGCGAGGGGGAAAGGACAGATACGCAGTATTTT.

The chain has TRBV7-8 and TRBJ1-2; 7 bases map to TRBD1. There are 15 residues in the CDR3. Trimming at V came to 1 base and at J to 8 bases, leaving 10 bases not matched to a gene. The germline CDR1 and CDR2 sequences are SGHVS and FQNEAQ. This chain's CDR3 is CASSLGETDRLGYTF. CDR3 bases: TGTGCCAGCAGCTTAGGGGAAACGGACAGGTTGGGCTACACCTTC.

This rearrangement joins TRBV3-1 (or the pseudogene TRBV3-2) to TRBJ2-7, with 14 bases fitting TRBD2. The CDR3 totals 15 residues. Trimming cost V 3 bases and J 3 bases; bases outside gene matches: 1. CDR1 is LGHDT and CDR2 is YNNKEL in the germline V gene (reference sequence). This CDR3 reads CASSQGLAGVYEQYF. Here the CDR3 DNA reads TGTGCCAGCAGCCAGGGACTAGCGGGGGTCTACGAGCAGTACTTC.

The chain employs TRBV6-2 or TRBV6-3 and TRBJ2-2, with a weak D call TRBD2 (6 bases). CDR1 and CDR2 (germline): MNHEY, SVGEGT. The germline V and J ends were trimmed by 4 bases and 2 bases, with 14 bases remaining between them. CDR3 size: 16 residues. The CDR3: CASSFHAGSNTGELFF. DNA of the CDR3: TGTGCCAGCAGTTTCCATGCGGGGTCAAACACCGGGGAGCTGTTTTTT.

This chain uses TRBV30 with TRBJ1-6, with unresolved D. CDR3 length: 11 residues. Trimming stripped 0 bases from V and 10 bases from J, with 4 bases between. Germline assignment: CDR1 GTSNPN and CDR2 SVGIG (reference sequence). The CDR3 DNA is TGTGCCTGGAGTGTCAGCTCACCCCTCCACTTT. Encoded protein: CAWSVSSPLHF.

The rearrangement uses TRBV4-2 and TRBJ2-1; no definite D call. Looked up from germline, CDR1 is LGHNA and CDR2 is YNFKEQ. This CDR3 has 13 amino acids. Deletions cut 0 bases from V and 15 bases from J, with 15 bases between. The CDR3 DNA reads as TGTGCCAGCAGCCAAGATCCCGCTAGTCCCACGTTCTTC. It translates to CASSQDPASPTFF.

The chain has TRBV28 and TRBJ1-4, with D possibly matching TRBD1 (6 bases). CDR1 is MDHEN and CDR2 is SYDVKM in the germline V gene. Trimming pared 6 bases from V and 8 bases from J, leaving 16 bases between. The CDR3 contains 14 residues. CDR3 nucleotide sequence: TGTGCCAGCAGCGAGGGGACAATAAAAGAAAAACTGTTTTTT. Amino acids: CASSEGTIKEKLFF.

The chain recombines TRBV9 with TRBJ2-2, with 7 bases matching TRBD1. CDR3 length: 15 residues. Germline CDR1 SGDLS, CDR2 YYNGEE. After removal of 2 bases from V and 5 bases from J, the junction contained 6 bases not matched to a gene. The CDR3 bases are TGTGCCAGCAGCGTTGAGGGGGCGCGGACCGGGGAGCTGTTTTTT. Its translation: CASSVEGARTGELFF.